This TCR beta chain is drawn from a study of Ad26.COV2.S vaccination and SARS-CoV-2 variants. Study at large: Into the muscle, Ad26.COV2.S was dosed once or twice, 56 days apart. Study results and caveats: Higher spike-specific TCR breadth was found in vaccine recipients than in placebo recipients.

This CDR3 is built from 15 residues. Germline loops: CDR1 LNHDA, CDR2 SQIVND (reference sequence). With 4 bases clipped from V and 6 bases from J, the junction kept 9 bases outside the gene matches. Noted treatment: approximately 18 received Ad26.COV2.S at low or high dose, single or two shots; about 5 received placebo; per-sample allocation not given. The investigators took samples on day 63 after the first vaccine or placebo injection. Profiled with immunoSEQ multiplex PCR; TCRdb holds only in-frame clones, not every one. The table lists hundreds of thousands of clones, around 90% of them singletons, with around 1.4% in the top ten. With respect to this clone: Antigen: not known.

The specimen was peripheral blood, collected in a trial of Ad26.COV2.S vaccine versus placebo. The J gene is TRBJ1-2, the V gene TRBV19, with 9 bases aligning to TRBD1. The sequence was obtained from a person between 18 and 65 years old who received the Ad26.COV2.S COVID-19 vaccine or a placebo. The CDR3 region is CASSNRDRVGNGYTF. In DNA form, the CDR3 reads TGTGCCAGTAGTAACCGGGACAGGGTGGGAAATGGCTACACCTTC.